Listed below are T cell receptor beta chains from one sample, sequenced in a study of identical twins. One entry per CDR3 protein results from TCRdb running MiXCR on the 5' RACE reads. The repertoire holds around 1.7 million distinct CDR3 sequences, around 33% seen once, with around 0.25% in the top ten. The sample consisted of cord blood. The source of these receptors is a newborn girl in good health. The CDR3 runs from the conserved cysteine through the conserved F or W. A D gene is named only where the DNA matches it firmly. Clone size, where shown, is once, few, many, or a class for clones that have expanded.

D gene	clone size	V gene	J gene	CDR3 protein	CDR3 DNA
NA	few	TRBV11-2	TRBJ1-1	CASSLPQVHTEAFF	TGTGCCAGCAGCCTCCCACAGGTACACACTGAAGCTTTCTTT
TRBD2	NA	TRBV9	TRBJ2-5	CASSVELAGGQETQYF	TGTGCCAGCAGCGTAGAACTAGCGGGGGGTCAAGAGACCCAGTACTTC
NA	few	TRBV27	TRBJ2-1	CASSSHSSARVYNEQFF	TGTGCCAGCAGTTCCCACAGTAGCGCTAGGGTCTACAATGAGCAGTTCTTC
NA	few	TRBV12-3/TRBV12-4	TRBJ1-4	CASTGANEKLFF	TGTGCCAGCACGGGGGCTAATGAAAAACTGTTTTTT
NA	NA	TRBV6-6	TRBJ1-2	CASTPGHPINYGDTF	TGTGCCAGCACTCCGGGACACCCAATTAACTATGGCGACACCTTC
NA	NA	TRBV5-1	TRBJ1-1	CASSLWGEGNTEAFF	TGCGCCAGCAGCTTATGGGGAGAAGGGAACACTGAAGCTTTCTTT
NA	NA	TRBV6-7	TRBJ2-7	CASSYSIRESSYEQYF	TGTGCCAGCAGTTACTCGATACGGGAGAGCTCCTACGAGCAGTACTTC
TRBD1	NA	TRBV12-3/TRBV12-4	TRBJ1-5	CASRISGQGLLGLQHF	TGTGCCAGCAGGATTTCGGGACAGGGCCTCCTTGGGCTCCAGCATTTT
NA	once	TRBV20-1	TRBJ2-3	CSARELGGDTDTQYF	TGCAGTGCTAGAGAGTTAGGGGGAGACACAGATACGCAGTATTTT
TRBD2	NA	TRBV6-5	TRBJ2-7	CASSYSRVFSGGPWEQYF	TGTGCCAGCAGTTACTCGAGGGTCTTTAGCGGGGGCCCTTGGGAGCAGTACTTC
NA	NA	TRBV4-1	TRBJ2-3	CASSQGEFTDTQYF	TGCGCCAGCAGCCAAGGAGAATTCACAGATACGCAGTATTTT
NA	once	TRBV25-1	TRBJ2-1	CASSISGETQFF	TGTGCCAGCAGTATCAGTGGCGAGACCCAGTTCTTC
TRBD1	NA	TRBV28	TRBJ1-1	CASRQTGENTEAFF	TGTGCCAGCAGACAGACAGGGGAGAACACTGAAGCTTTCTTT
NA	NA	TRBV3-1	TRBJ2-4	CASSQNDRAKNTQYF	TGTGCCAGCAGCCAGAATGACAGAGCCAAAAACACTCAGTACTTC
NA	few	TRBV27	TRBJ1-5	CASSSGRRSNQPQHF	TGTGCCAGCAGTTCGGGACGTCGGAGCAATCAGCCCCAGCATTTT
NA	few	TRBV28	TRBJ2-4	CASSSPRRLAKNIQYF	TGTGCCAGCAGTTCCCCCAGACGGTTAGCCAAAAACATTCAGTACTTC
TRBD2	NA	TRBV12-5	TRBJ2-5	CASGFTSGLAGGLWNNEQYF	TGTGCTAGTGGTTTCACCTCCGGACTAGCGGGGGGGTTATGGAACAATGAGCAGTACTTC
NA	NA	TRBV29-1	TRBJ1-2	CSVYEGLERLANYGYTF	TGCAGCGTTTACGAGGGGCTCGAAAGGCTAGCTAACTATGGCTACACCTTC
TRBD1	NA	TRBV20-1	TRBJ1-1	CSAPATDRAREAFF	TGCAGTGCCCCCGCAACAGACAGGGCTAGAGAAGCTTTCTTT
TRBD2	NA	TRBV20-1	TRBJ2-5	CSAREGLAVRETQYF	TGCAGTGCTAGAGAGGGACTAGCGGTGCGAGAGACCCAGTACTTC
NA	NA	TRBV25-1	TRBJ1-2	CASSLGHLGGYTF	TGTGCCAGCAGCCTCGGACACCTAGGAGGCTACACCTTC
NA	NA	TRBV2	TRBJ1-2	CASTGGTGYTF	TGTGCCAGCACCGGGGGCACCGGCTACACCTTC
NA	few	TRBV7-2	TRBJ2-3	CASSLAGSLYTDTQYF	TGTGCCAGCAGCTTAGCAGGCAGCTTATACACAGATACGCAGTATTTT
NA	many	TRBV5-1	TRBJ2-1	CASSRDSSSNEQFF	TGCGCCAGCAGCCGGGACTCCTCTAGCAATGAGCAGTTCTTC
TRBD2	NA	TRBV10-3	TRBJ2-2	CAISDPGGSAGELFF	TGTGCCATCAGTGACCCGGGGGGGAGTGCCGGGGAGCTGTTTTTT
NA	many	TRBV27	TRBJ2-3	CASSLVQGGTDTQYF	TGTGCCAGCAGTTTAGTGCAGGGTGGCACAGATACGCAGTATTTT
NA	few	TRBV20-1	TRBJ2-1	CSARGRTFFSYNEQFF	TGCAGTGCTAGAGGGAGGACATTCTTCTCCTACAATGAGCAGTTCTTC
TRBD2	few	TRBV2	TRBJ2-5	CASCLAGKETQYF	TGTGCCAGCTGCCTAGCGGGGAAGGAGACCCAGTACTTC
NA	few	TRBV29-1	TRBJ2-1	CSPPPARGWRSYNEQFF	TGCAGCCCACCACCTGCCCGGGGCTGGAGGTCCTACAATGAGCAGTTCTTC
TRBD2	NA	TRBV20-1	TRBJ2-4	CSARASTSVFTKNIQYF	TGCAGTGCTAGAGCCTCGACTAGCGTTTTTACCAAAAACATTCAGTACTTC
NA	few	TRBV10-3	TRBJ1-5	CAISDGGQPQHF	TGTGCCATCAGTGATGGGGGCCAGCCCCAGCATTTT
TRBD2	NA	TRBV6-2/TRBV6-3	TRBJ2-1	CASSFERERWSYNEQFF	TGTGCCAGCAGTTTTGAGCGGGAGAGGTGGTCCTACAATGAGCAGTTCTTC
NA	NA	TRBV11-2	TRBJ2-7	CASSLARVMLYEQYF	TGTGCCAGCAGCTTAGCCCGCGTGATGCTCTACGAGCAGTACTTC
NA	few	TRBV20-1	TRBJ2-7	CSAREVAAYEQYF	TGCAGTGCTAGAGAGGTAGCGGCCTACGAGCAGTACTTC
NA	NA	TRBV12-3/TRBV12-4	TRBJ1-2	CASSFDAGTGYGYTF	TGTGCCAGCAGTTTTGACGCGGGGACGGGCTATGGCTACACCTTC
TRBD1	NA	TRBV13	TRBJ2-2	CASSPRDRVTGELFF	TGTGCCAGCAGCCCCAGGGACAGGGTCACCGGGGAGCTGTTTTTT
NA	few	TRBV7-9	TRBJ2-3	CASSLERVTDTQYF	TGTGCCAGCAGCTTGGAGCGGGTCACAGATACGCAGTATTTT